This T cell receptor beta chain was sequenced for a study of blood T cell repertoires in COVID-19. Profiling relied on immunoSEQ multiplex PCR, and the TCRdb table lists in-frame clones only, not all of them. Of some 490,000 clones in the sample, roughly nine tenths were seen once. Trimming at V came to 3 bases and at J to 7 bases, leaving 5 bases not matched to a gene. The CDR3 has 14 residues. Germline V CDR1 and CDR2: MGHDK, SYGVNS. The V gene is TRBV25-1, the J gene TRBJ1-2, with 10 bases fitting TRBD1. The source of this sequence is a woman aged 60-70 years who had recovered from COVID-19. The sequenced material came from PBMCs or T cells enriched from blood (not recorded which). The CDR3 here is CASSEGTGDGGYTF. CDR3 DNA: TGTGCCAGCAGTGAGGGGACAGGGGACGGTGGCTACACCTTC.